The source of this T cell receptor (beta chain) is a study of blood T cell repertoires in COVID-19. Study-wide background: The study drew acute and convalescent COVID-19 samples from the United States, Italy and Spain. Nucleic acid was either cDNA or gDNA, and it came from T cells, B-cell-depleted T cells, or PBMCs.

The V gene's germline CDR1 is MNHEY and CDR2 SVGAGI. The junction had 8 bases not matched to a gene; V was cut back by 4 bases and J by 6 bases. The CDR3 is 15 residues long. Original methodology: Amplification of reference gene primers provided the estimated nucleated cell counts. TCRdb's table, derived via immunoSEQ multiplex PCR, lists solely in-frame clones and lacks some. V and J calls and clone size are as listed in that table; D and trimming were resolved from the DNA. The sample lists more than 250,000 clones; 84% were seen once. The chain has TRBV6-5 and TRBJ2-2, with 7 nucleotides matching TRBD2. The origin of this receptor is a human donor in a cohort sampled during active COVID-19. Sequenced material: peripheral blood. CDR3 DNA sequence: TGTGCCAGCAGTTCCTCCTCCGGACTAGCCGGGGAGCTGTTTTTT. Amino acids: CASSSSSGLAGELFF.